This is a list of T cell receptor beta chains from one sample in a study of glioma-infiltrating T cells. Via MiXCR, TCRdb re-called the multiplex PCR reads, giving one row per CDR3 protein. The data contain about 89,000 distinct CDR3 sequences, under 30% of them seen just once; the ten biggest clones take up 6.7%. The source material was glioma tissue, nonneoplastic brain tissue, or PBMCs (not recorded which). The receptors stem from a human donor with low-grade glioma or glioblastoma, undergoing nonglioma brain surgery, or in good health (not recorded which). CDR3s include the opening cysteine and the closing phenylalanine or tryptophan. A D gene is named only where the DNA matches it firmly. Where a row states a size, it is once, few, many or the class of an expanded clone; other rows omit it.

d_call: NA
v_call: TRBV18
j_call: TRBJ2-1
cdr3_length: 14
clone_size: many
cdr3_aa: CASSPRAAGDEQFF
cdr3_nt: TGTGCCAGCTCACCCCGGGCTGCCGGCGATGAGCAGTTCTTC

d_call: TRBD1
v_call: TRBV20-1
j_call: TRBJ1-1
cdr3_length: 14
clone_size: many
cdr3_aa: CSARPPGGRTEAFF
cdr3_nt: TGCAGTGCTAGGCCGCCAGGGGGTAGGACTGAAGCTTTCTTT

d_call: TRBD1
v_call: TRBV12-3/TRBV12-4
j_call: TRBJ1-2
cdr3_length: 14
clone_size: NA
cdr3_aa: CASRGTGTNYSYTF
cdr3_nt: TGTGCCAGCAGGGGGACAGGGACTAACTATAGCTACACCTTC

d_call: TRBD1
v_call: TRBV6-2/TRBV6-3
j_call: TRBJ2-7
cdr3_length: 13
clone_size: many
cdr3_aa: CASSYDRVYEQYF
cdr3_nt: TGTGCCAGCAGTTATGACAGGGTATACGAGCAGTACTTC

d_call: NA
v_call: TRBV2
j_call: TRBJ2-3
cdr3_length: 13
clone_size: many
cdr3_aa: CASRPDITDTQYF
cdr3_nt: TGTGCCAGCAGACCGGACATCACAGATACGCAGTATTTT

d_call: NA
v_call: TRBV12-3/TRBV12-4
j_call: TRBJ2-1
cdr3_length: 12
clone_size: few
cdr3_aa: CASSFFARVPFF
cdr3_nt: TGTGCCAGCAGTTTTTTTGCTCGTGTCCCGTTCTTC

d_call: NA
v_call: TRBV10-3
j_call: TRBJ2-3
cdr3_length: 13
clone_size: many
cdr3_aa: CAISPGPQDTQYF
cdr3_nt: TGTGCCATCAGTCCGGGACCTCAAGATACGCAGTATTTT

d_call: NA
v_call: TRBV7-8
j_call: TRBJ1-4
cdr3_length: 16
clone_size: many
cdr3_aa: CASSPRDWGANEKLFF
cdr3_nt: TGTGCCAGCAGCCCCAGGGACTGGGGGGCTAATGAAAAACTGTTTTTT

d_call: NA
v_call: TRBV24-1
j_call: TRBJ2-1
cdr3_length: 13
clone_size: NA
cdr3_aa: CATSEAGTDEQFF
cdr3_nt: TGTGCCACCAGCGAGGCCGGGACGGATGAGCAGTTCTTC

d_call: NA
v_call: TRBV7-8
j_call: TRBJ2-3
cdr3_length: 18
clone_size: many
cdr3_aa: CASSYRVGVRGEEDTQYF
cdr3_nt: TGTGCCAGCAGCTATAGAGTGGGGGTGCGGGGAGAGGAGGATACGCAGTATTTT

d_call: NA
v_call: TRBV6-1
j_call: TRBJ2-7
cdr3_length: 15
clone_size: many
cdr3_aa: CASGSHRGSSYEQYF
cdr3_nt: TGTGCCAGCGGTTCACACCGAGGAAGCTCCTACGAGCAGTACTTC

d_call: NA
v_call: TRBV20-1
j_call: TRBJ1-1
cdr3_length: 13
clone_size: many
cdr3_aa: CSASLQLNTEAFF
cdr3_nt: TGCAGTGCTAGTCTACAGCTTAACACTGAAGCTTTCTTT

d_call: TRBD2
v_call: TRBV4-2
j_call: TRBJ2-3
cdr3_length: 17
clone_size: NA
cdr3_aa: CASSQDVPAGAIYTQYF
cdr3_nt: TGTGCCAGCAGCCAAGATGTCCCAGCGGGAGCAATTTATACGCAGTATTTT

d_call: NA
v_call: TRBV19
j_call: TRBJ1-5
cdr3_length: 16
clone_size: many
cdr3_aa: CASSNDRSGSNQPQHF
cdr3_nt: TGTGCCAGTAGTAACGACAGGTCCGGAAGCAATCAGCCCCAGCATTTT

d_call: TRBD2
v_call: TRBV7-2
j_call: TRBJ2-3
cdr3_length: 17
clone_size: NA
cdr3_aa: CASSFTSGGLSTDTQYF
cdr3_nt: TGTGCCAGCAGCTTTACTAGCGGGGGCCTCAGCACAGATACGCAGTATTTT

d_call: NA
v_call: TRBV19
j_call: TRBJ1-6
cdr3_length: 14
clone_size: many
cdr3_aa: CASNQADYNSPLHF
cdr3_nt: TGTGCCAGTAATCAGGCCGACTATAATTCACCCCTCCACTTT

d_call: NA
v_call: TRBV7-7
j_call: TRBJ2-3
cdr3_length: 14
clone_size: many
cdr3_aa: CASSLTEATDTQYF
cdr3_nt: TGTGCCAGCAGCTTAACAGAGGCCACAGATACGCAGTATTTT

d_call: NA
v_call: TRBV7-2
j_call: TRBJ1-2
cdr3_length: 15
clone_size: many
cdr3_aa: CASSPRPGSPYGYTF
cdr3_nt: TGTGCCAGCAGCCCACGCCCGGGGAGCCCCTATGGCTACACCTTC

d_call: NA
v_call: TRBV19
j_call: TRBJ1-2
cdr3_length: 15
clone_size: few
cdr3_aa: CASSLRNIATYGYTF
cdr3_nt: TGTGCCAGTAGTTTAAGGAATATAGCAACCTATGGCTACACCTTC

d_call: TRBD1
v_call: TRBV5-4
j_call: TRBJ1-3
cdr3_length: 15
clone_size: many
cdr3_aa: CASSKGQSFGNTIYF
cdr3_nt: TGTGCCAGCAGCAAGGGACAGTCCTTCGGAAACACCATATATTTT

d_call: NA
v_call: TRBV6-6
j_call: TRBJ2-7
cdr3_length: 18
clone_size: many
cdr3_aa: CASSYSPARHRSSYEQYF
cdr3_nt: TGTGCCAGCAGTTACTCGCCCGCCCGACACCGGAGCTCCTACGAGCAGTACTTC

d_call: NA
v_call: TRBV15
j_call: TRBJ2-3
cdr3_length: 15
clone_size: NA
cdr3_aa: CAISRGERDRDTQYF
cdr3_nt: TGCGCCATCAGCAGAGGGGAGCGGGACAGGGATACGCAGTATTTT

d_call: TRBD1
v_call: TRBV7-2
j_call: TRBJ2-3
cdr3_length: 17
clone_size: once
cdr3_aa: CASSPRQGAGYTDTQYF
cdr3_nt: TGTGCCAGCAGCCCTCGACAGGGGGCAGGTTACACAGATACGCAGTATTTT

d_call: NA
v_call: TRBV7-2
j_call: TRBJ1-2
cdr3_length: 17
clone_size: many
cdr3_aa: CASSLRVERRSGDGYTF
cdr3_nt: TGTGCCAGCAGCTTAAGGGTGGAAAGGCGCAGCGGAGATGGCTACACCTTC

d_call: NA
v_call: TRBV6-1
j_call: TRBJ2-3
cdr3_length: 11
clone_size: many
cdr3_aa: CAGSQGWARYF
cdr3_nt: TGTGCCGGCAGTCAGGGTTGGGCCCGGTATTTT

d_call: NA
v_call: TRBV6-6
j_call: TRBJ1-3
cdr3_length: 16
clone_size: many
cdr3_aa: CASSYSSLHSGNTIYF
cdr3_nt: TGTGCCAGCAGTTACTCTTCCCTGCACTCTGGAAACACCATATATTTT

d_call: NA
v_call: TRBV3-1
j_call: TRBJ2-7
cdr3_length: 15
clone_size: many
cdr3_aa: CASSPKQDTWYEQYF
cdr3_nt: TGTGCCAGCAGCCCCAAACAAGACACGTGGTACGAGCAGTACTTC

d_call: NA
v_call: TRBV4-1
j_call: TRBJ2-3
cdr3_length: 17
clone_size: many
cdr3_aa: CASSQDWPGIVSDTQYF
cdr3_nt: TGCGCCAGCAGCCAAGATTGGCCGGGGATCGTTTCAGATACGCAGTATTTT

d_call: NA
v_call: TRBV7-9
j_call: TRBJ1-1
cdr3_length: 15
clone_size: many
cdr3_aa: CASSLEGTRNTEAFF
cdr3_nt: TGTGCCAGCAGCTTAGAAGGGACAAGGAACACTGAAGCTTTCTTT

d_call: TRBD1
v_call: TRBV25-1
j_call: TRBJ1-2
cdr3_length: 16
clone_size: many
cdr3_aa: CASSPYSGTGGVGYTF
cdr3_nt: TGTGCCAGCAGCCCATACTCCGGGACAGGGGGCGTTGGCTACACCTTC

d_call: TRBD2
v_call: TRBV4-2
j_call: TRBJ2-5
cdr3_length: 15
clone_size: many
cdr3_aa: CASSQETERGETQYF
cdr3_nt: TGTGCCAGCAGCCAGGAAACTGAGCGGGGGGAGACCCAGTACTTC

d_call: NA
v_call: TRBV5-1
j_call: TRBJ2-3
cdr3_length: 16
clone_size: NA
cdr3_aa: CASSQSRDLLQVTQYF
cdr3_nt: TGCGCCAGCAGCCAGTCCCGGGACCTTCTCCAGGTTACGCAGTATTTT

d_call: NA
v_call: TRBV3-1
j_call: TRBJ2-1
cdr3_length: 14
clone_size: NA
cdr3_aa: CASSPLPRANEQFF
cdr3_nt: TGTGCCAGCAGCCCTCTACCGAGGGCGAATGAGCAGTTCTTC

d_call: TRBD1
v_call: TRBV29-1
j_call: TRBJ1-2
cdr3_length: 13
clone_size: NA
cdr3_aa: CSASTGGGYGYTF
cdr3_nt: TGCAGCGCTTCGACAGGGGGAGGCTATGGCTACACCTTC

d_call: NA
v_call: TRBV7-9
j_call: TRBJ1-6
cdr3_length: 12
clone_size: NA
cdr3_aa: CASSPGNPPLHF
cdr3_nt: TGTGCCAGCAGCCCAGGGAATCCACCCCTCCACTTT

d_call: NA
v_call: TRBV12-3/TRBV12-4
j_call: TRBJ2-6
cdr3_length: 15
clone_size: NA
cdr3_aa: CASSFALSGANVLTF
cdr3_nt: TGTGCCAGCAGTTTCGCCCTCTCTGGGGCCAACGTCCTGACTTTC

d_call: NA
v_call: TRBV7-2
j_call: TRBJ1-1
cdr3_length: 12
clone_size: many
cdr3_aa: CASSLARFEAFF
cdr3_nt: TGTGCCAGCAGCTTAGCTCGGTTTGAAGCTTTCTTT

d_call: NA
v_call: TRBV18
j_call: TRBJ1-1
cdr3_length: 14
clone_size: NA
cdr3_aa: CASSPTGLGTEAFF
cdr3_nt: TGTGCCAGCTCACCAACAGGGTTGGGCACTGAAGCTTTCTTT

d_call: NA
v_call: TRBV19
j_call: TRBJ2-1
cdr3_length: 16
clone_size: many
cdr3_aa: CASSIAGSALYNEQFF
cdr3_nt: TGTGCCAGTAGTATAGCCGGGAGCGCACTATACAATGAGCAGTTCTTC

d_call: NA
v_call: TRBV10-3
j_call: TRBJ2-5
cdr3_length: 13
clone_size: many
cdr3_aa: CAISAVGDETQYF
cdr3_nt: TGTGCCATCAGTGCCGTAGGGGATGAGACCCAGTACTTC

d_call: NA
v_call: TRBV15
j_call: TRBJ2-3
cdr3_length: 18
clone_size: many
cdr3_aa: CATRDAAVWAGLPDTQYF
cdr3_nt: TGTGCCACCAGGGACGCGGCGGTTTGGGCCGGCCTCCCAGATACGCAGTATTTT

d_call: NA
v_call: TRBV20-1
j_call: TRBJ2-3
cdr3_length: 14
clone_size: NA
cdr3_aa: CSAPLTGATDTQYF
cdr3_nt: TGCAGTGCTCCCCTGACGGGGGCCACAGATACGCAGTATTTT

d_call: TRBD1
v_call: TRBV6-1
j_call: TRBJ2-1
cdr3_length: 18
clone_size: NA
cdr3_aa: CASSQTGTGGKSYNEQFF
cdr3_nt: TGTGCCAGCTCTCAAACCGGGACAGGGGGCAAATCCTACAATGAGCAGTTCTTC

d_call: NA
v_call: TRBV4-1
j_call: TRBJ2-1
cdr3_length: 15
clone_size: many
cdr3_aa: CASSQGTYSYNEQFF
cdr3_nt: TGCGCCAGCAGCCAAGGGACTTACTCCTACAATGAGCAGTTCTTC

d_call: NA
v_call: TRBV2
j_call: TRBJ2-5
cdr3_length: 14
clone_size: many
cdr3_aa: CASTGRSIQETQYF
cdr3_nt: TGTGCCAGCACCGGACGCAGCATTCAAGAGACCCAGTACTTC

d_call: TRBD2
v_call: TRBV12-3/TRBV12-4
j_call: TRBJ2-7
cdr3_length: 14
clone_size: few
cdr3_aa: CASRTGLAAYEQYF
cdr3_nt: TGTGCCAGCAGGACGGGACTAGCGGCCTACGAGCAGTACTTC